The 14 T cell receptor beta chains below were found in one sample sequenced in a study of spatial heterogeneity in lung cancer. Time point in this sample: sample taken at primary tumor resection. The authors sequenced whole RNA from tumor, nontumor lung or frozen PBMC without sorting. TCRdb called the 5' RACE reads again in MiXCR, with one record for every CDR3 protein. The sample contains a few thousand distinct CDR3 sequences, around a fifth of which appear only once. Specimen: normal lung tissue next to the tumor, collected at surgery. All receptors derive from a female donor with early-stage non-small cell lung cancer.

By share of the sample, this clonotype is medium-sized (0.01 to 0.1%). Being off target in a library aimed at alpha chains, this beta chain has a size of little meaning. The CDR3 nucleotides are TGCGCCAGCAGCCCGGGACTAGCGGGAGCAGATACGCAGTATTTT. It codes for CASSPGLAGADTQYF. The chain has TRBV5-1 and TRBJ2-3; 14 bases map to TRBD2. Germline-derived CDR1 and CDR2 are SGHRS and YFSETQ. CDR3 length equals 15 residues. The junction had 2 bases not matched to a gene; V was cut back by 4 bases and J by 4 bases.

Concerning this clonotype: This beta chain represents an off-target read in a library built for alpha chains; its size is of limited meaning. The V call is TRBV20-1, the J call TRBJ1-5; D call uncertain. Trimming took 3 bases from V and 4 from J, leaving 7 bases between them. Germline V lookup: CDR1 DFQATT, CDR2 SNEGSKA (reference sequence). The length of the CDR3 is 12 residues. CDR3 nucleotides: TGCAGTGCTAGGGGAGCAAATCAGCCCCAGCATTTT. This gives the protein CSARGANQPQHF.

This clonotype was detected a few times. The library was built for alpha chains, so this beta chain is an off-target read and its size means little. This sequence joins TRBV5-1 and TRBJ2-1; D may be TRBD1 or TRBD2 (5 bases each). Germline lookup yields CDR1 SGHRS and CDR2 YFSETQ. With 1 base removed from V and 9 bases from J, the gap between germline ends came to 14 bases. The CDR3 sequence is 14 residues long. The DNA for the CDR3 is TGCGCCAGCAGCTTGCCCCCGTTTGGGGGTGAGCAGTTCTTC. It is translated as CASSLPPFGGEQFF.

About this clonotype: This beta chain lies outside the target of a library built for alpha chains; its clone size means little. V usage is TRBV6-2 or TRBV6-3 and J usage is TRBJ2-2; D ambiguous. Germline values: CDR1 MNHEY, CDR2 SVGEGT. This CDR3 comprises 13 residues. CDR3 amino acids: CASRLYESGELFF. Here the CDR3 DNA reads TGTGCGAGTCGACTCTACGAGTCCGGGGAGCTGTTTTTT.

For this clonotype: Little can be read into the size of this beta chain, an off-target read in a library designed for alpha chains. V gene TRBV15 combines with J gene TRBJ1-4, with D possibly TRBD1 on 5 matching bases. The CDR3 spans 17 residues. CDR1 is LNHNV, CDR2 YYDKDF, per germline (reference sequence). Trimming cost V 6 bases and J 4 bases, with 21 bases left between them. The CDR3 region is CATSGSDRGVYNEKLFF. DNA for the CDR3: TGTGCCACCAGTGGCAGCGATCGGGGGGTTTATAATGAAAAACTGTTTTTT.

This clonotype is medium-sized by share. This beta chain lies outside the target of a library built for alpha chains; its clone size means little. In DNA, the CDR3 is TGCAGCGTTGGCGCACGAGTGGGAGCGGGGCGAAGGACTTTCTTT. Translating gives CSVGARVGAGRRTFF. This sequence joins TRBV29-1 and TRBJ1-1; D is perhaps TRBD1 (5 bases). This CDR3 is built from 15 residues. V was pared by 4 bases and J by 12 bases, with 27 bases between. Germline CDR1 is SQVTM and CDR2 is ANQGSEA.

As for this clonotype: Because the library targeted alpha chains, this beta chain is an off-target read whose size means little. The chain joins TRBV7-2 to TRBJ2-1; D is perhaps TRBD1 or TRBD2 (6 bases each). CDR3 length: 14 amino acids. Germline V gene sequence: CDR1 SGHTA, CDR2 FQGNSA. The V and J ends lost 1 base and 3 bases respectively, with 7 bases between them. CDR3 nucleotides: TGTGCCAGCAGCTTAGAGGGGGGCTACAATGAGCAGTTCTTC. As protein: CASSLEGGYNEQFF.

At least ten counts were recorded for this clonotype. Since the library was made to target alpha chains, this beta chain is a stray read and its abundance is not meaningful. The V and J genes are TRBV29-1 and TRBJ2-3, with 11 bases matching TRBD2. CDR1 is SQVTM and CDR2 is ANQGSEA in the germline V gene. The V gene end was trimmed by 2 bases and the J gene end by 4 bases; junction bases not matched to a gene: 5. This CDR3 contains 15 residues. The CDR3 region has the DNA TGCAGCGTTGAAAATAGCGGGAGGGTAGCAGATACGCAGTATTTT. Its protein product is CSVENSGRVADTQYF.

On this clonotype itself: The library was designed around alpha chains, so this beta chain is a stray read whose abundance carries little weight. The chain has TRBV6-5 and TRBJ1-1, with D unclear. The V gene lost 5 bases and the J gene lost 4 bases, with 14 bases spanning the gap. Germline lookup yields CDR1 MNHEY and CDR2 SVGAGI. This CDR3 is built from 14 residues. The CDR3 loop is CASSGRGSGTEAFF. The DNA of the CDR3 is TGTGCCAGCAGTGGTCGGGGTTCAGGCACTGAAGCTTTCTTT.

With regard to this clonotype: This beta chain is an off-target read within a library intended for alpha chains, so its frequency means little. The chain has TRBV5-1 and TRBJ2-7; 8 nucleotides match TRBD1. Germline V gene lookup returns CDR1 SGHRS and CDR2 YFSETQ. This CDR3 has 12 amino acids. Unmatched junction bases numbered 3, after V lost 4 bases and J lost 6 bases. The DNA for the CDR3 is TGCGCCAGCAGCGCACAGGGGGTCGAGCAGTACTTC. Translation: CASSAQGVEQYF.

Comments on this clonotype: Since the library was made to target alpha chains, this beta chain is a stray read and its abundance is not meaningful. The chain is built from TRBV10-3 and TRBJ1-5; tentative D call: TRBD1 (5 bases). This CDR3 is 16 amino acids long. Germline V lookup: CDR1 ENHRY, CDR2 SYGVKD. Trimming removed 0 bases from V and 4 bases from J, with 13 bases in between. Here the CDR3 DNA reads TGTGCCATCAGTGAGTCCGTGGGGACCGAGAATCAGCCCCAGCATTTT. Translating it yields CAISESVGTENQPQHF.

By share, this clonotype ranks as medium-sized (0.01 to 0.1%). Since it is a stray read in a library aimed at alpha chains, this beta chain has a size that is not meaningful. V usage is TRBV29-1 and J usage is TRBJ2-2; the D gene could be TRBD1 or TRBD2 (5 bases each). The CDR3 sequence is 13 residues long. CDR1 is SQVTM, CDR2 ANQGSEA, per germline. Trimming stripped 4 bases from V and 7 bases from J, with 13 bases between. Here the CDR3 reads CSVGTGRSGELFF. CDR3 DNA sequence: TGCAGCGTTGGTACGGGGCGGAGCGGGGAGCTGTTTTTT.

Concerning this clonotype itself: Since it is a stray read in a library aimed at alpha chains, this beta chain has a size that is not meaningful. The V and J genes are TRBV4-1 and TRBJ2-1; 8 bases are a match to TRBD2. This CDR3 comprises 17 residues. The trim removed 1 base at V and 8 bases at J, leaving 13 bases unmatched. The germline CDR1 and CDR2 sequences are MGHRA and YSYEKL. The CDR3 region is CASSQAGTRTAQDEQFF. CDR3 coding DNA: TGCGCCAGCAGCCAAGCCGGGACTAGGACAGCCCAGGATGAGCAGTTCTTC.

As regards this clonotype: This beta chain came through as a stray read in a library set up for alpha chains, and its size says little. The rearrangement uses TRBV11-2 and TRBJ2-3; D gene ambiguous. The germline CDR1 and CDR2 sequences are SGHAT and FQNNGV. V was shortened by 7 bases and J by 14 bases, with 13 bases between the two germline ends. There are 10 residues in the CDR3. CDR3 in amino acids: CASTRFAVYF. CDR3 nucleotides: TGTGCCAGCACCCGATTCGCAGTGTATTTT.